These 32 T cell receptor beta chains were sequenced from one sample in a study of blood T cell repertoires in COVID-19 (dated by TCRdb to about 2020). Libraries came from the immunoSEQ multiplex PCR assay. As stored in TCRdb, this immuneACCESS dataset retains in-frame rearrangements with V and J assigned. A fraction of the clones does not appear; measured against another copy, unresolved V genes explain less than half of the discrepancy, and the remainder lacks a known reason. This sample holds hundreds of thousands of clones; approximately 90% were observed only once. Together, the top ten hold over 0.75% of the sample. The material sequenced was peripheral blood. These receptors were taken from a man in his 60s with COVID-19, enrolled during active disease.

The chain combines TRBV7-2 with TRBJ1-4; 10 bases are shared with TRBD1. V lost 6 bases to trimming and J lost 6 bases; unmatched junction nucleotides: 4. CDR3 size: 14 residues. Germline lookup yields CDR1 SGHTA and CDR2 FQGNSA. The CDR3: CASSRDRGHEKLFF. CDR3 nucleotides: TGTGCCAGCAGTCGGGACAGGGGTCATGAAAAACTGTTTTTT.

This sequence joins TRBV7-2 and TRBJ2-7; D remains unclear. V lost 5 bases and J lost 6, with 11 bases in between. The CDR3 sequence is 12 residues long. Germline loops: CDR1 SGHTA, CDR2 FQGNSA. The CDR3 loop is CASSRVQGEQYF. The CDR3 DNA follows: TGTGCCAGCAGCCGGGTACAAGGCGAGCAGTACTTC.

The chain couples TRBV21-1 to TRBJ2-5; TRBD2 was called by the table and not checked on the DNA. TRBV21-1 counts as a pseudogene. The CDR3 is made up of 14 amino acids. The CDR3 coding sequence is TGTGCGAACTCCTCAGGGCAGCGGGGAGAGACCCAGTACTTC. This translates into CANSSGQRGETQYF.

The rearrangement links TRBV15 to TRBJ1-2; TRBD1 matches at 8 bases. The J segment lost 7 bases and the V segment lost 5 bases, leaving 15 bases of the junction unmatched. The CDR3 sequence is 16 residues long. Germline CDR1 LNHNV, CDR2 YYDKDF (reference sequence). This chain's CDR3 is CATSRGHGQGGRGYTF. CDR3 DNA sequence: TGTGCCACCAGCCGAGGGCATGGACAGGGAGGCCGTGGCTACACCTTC.

CDR3 DNA: TGTGCCAGCAGCCCGGGGGGGGCTAACTATGGCTACACCTTC. As protein: CASSPGGANYGYTF. The J gene is TRBJ1-2, the V gene TRBV5-4, with a weak D call TRBD1 (5 bases). Germline V gives CDR1 SGHNT, CDR2 YYREEE (reference sequence). V gave up 4 bases and J gave up 0 bases, with 10 bases separating them. The CDR3 runs to 14 residues.

The gene calls are TRBV28 and TRBJ2-7, with 12 bases fitting TRBD2. CDR3 length equals 16 residues. Germline CDR1 reads MDHEN; CDR2 reads SYDVKM. V lost 4 bases to trimming and J lost 3 bases; unmatched junction nucleotides: 7. CDR3 nucleotide sequence: TGTGCCAGCAGTTCCAGGACTAGCGGGAAGATCTACGAGCAGTACTTC. It encodes CASSSRTSGKIYEQYF.

The chain joins TRBV5-8 to TRBJ2-7, with 11 positions matching TRBD2. The CDR3 covers 14 residues. The V segment lost 4 bases and the J segment 7 bases; nucleotides outside the gene matches: 7. Germline V gene data show CDR1 as SGHTS and CDR2 as YDEGEE. CDR3 bases: TGTGCCAGCAGCCTGACTAGCGGGGTCGGAGAGCAGTACTTC. Translating it yields CASSLTSGVGEQYF.

On this clone itself: Distinct nucleotide sequences in the sample also encode this CDR3. This chain links TRBV6-6 with TRBJ2-2; D is possibly TRBD2 (6 bases). CDR1 is MNHNY, CDR2 SVGAGI, per germline (reference sequence). The CDR3 sequence is 16 residues long. With 0 bases removed from V and 1 base from J, the gap between germline ends came to 9 bases. The CDR3 loop reads CASSYSGGGNTGELFF. The CDR3 nucleotides read TGTGCCAGCAGTTACTCTGGGGGAGGGAACACCGGGGAGCTGTTTTTT.

The chain recombines TRBV7-6 with TRBJ1-6; D is possibly TRBD1 (6 bases). CDR1 is SGHVS and CDR2 is FNYEAQ in the germline V gene. This CDR3 has 15 amino acids. V lost 5 bases and J 7 bases, leaving 15 bases between the germline ends. The CDR3 spells CASSAYREGNSPLHF. CDR3 in DNA: TGTGCCAGCAGCGCGTACAGGGAGGGGAATTCACCCCTCCACTTT.

The rearrangement links TRBV6-5 to TRBJ1-4; 9 bases map to TRBD1. Germline-derived CDR1 and CDR2 are MNHEY and SVGAGI. With 8 bases clipped from V and 8 bases from J, the junction kept 12 bases outside the gene matches. CDR3 length: 15 residues. Written as DNA, the CDR3 is TGTGCCAGCCATCCGGGACAGGGCTTAAGGGAAAAACTGTTTTTT. This sequence encodes CASHPGQGLREKLFF.

The chain is built from TRBV28 and TRBJ1-2, with TRBD1 identical over 9 bases. The CDR3 consists of 15 residues. V lost 5 bases and J lost 8; bases outside the gene matches: 12. Germline V gene lookup returns CDR1 MDHEN and CDR2 SYDVKM. The CDR3 sequence: CASSAPGQGPRGYTF. The CDR3 DNA follows: TGTGCCAGCAGTGCTCCGGGACAGGGTCCGAGAGGCTACACCTTC.

This CDR3 is CASSIDRGLSEKLFF. DNA for the CDR3: TGTGCCAGCAGCATCGACAGGGGGCTGTCTGAAAAACTGTTTTTT. The rearrangement joins TRBV28 to TRBJ1-4; 10 positions match TRBD1. The V gene's germline CDR1 is MDHEN and CDR2 SYDVKM. The CDR3 is 15 residues long. V shed 6 bases and J 7 bases; nucleotides not matched to a gene: 8.

The chain employs TRBV7-2 and TRBJ2-2; D possibly corresponds to TRBD2 (6 bases). With 5 bases removed from V and 2 bases from J, the gap between germline ends came to 15 bases. The CDR3 loop spans 16 amino acids. CDR1 is SGHTA and CDR2 is FQGNSA in the germline V gene. The CDR3 is CASSPVEGLNTGELFF. The CDR3 region has the DNA TGTGCCAGCAGCCCCGTAGAGGGACTTAACACCGGGGAGCTGTTTTTT.

DNA for the CDR3: TGTGCCAGCAGCCGCGGACTAGCGGGAGGGCCGACCGAGCAGTACTTC. Translation gives CASSRGLAGGPTEQYF. The chain has TRBV7-3 and TRBJ2-7, with 15 bases matching TRBD2. The germline V gene encodes CDR1 SGHTA and CDR2 FQGTGA. Germline trimming cut 5 bases from V and 6 bases from J; bases unmatched to any gene: 8. There are 16 residues in the CDR3.

This chain connects TRBV4-1 to TRBJ2-1, with 11 bases lining up with TRBD1. In germline, CDR1 is MGHRA, CDR2 YSYEKL. V trimming: 4 bases; J trimming: 2 bases; junction bases outside the gene matches: 1. CDR3 length equals 15 residues. The CDR3 coding sequence is TGCGCCAGCAGCCCGGGACAGGGGGCCTACAATGAGCAGTTCTTC. Translated: CASSPGQGAYNEQFF.

The DNA for the CDR3 is TGTGCCAGCAGTTTATTAGAGGTTGGTAGAGAGACCCAGTACTTC. This encodes CASSLLEVGRETQYF. The V call is TRBV28, the J call TRBJ2-5; the D is unclear. Germline-derived CDR1 and CDR2 are MDHEN and SYDVKM. The CDR3 covers 15 residues. V lost 1 base and J 4 bases, leaving 13 bases between the germline ends.

CDR3 coding DNA: TGTGCCAGCAGTGAGTACGCCGGGGGGGCGCAGTATTTT. Translating gives CASSEYAGGAQYF. The rearrangement links TRBV6-4 to TRBJ2-3, with TRBD2 matching 8 bases. This CDR3 contains 13 residues. With V trimmed by 3 bases and J by 10 bases, 6 bases remained unmatched. Germline V gene lookup returns CDR1 MRHNA and CDR2 SNTAGT.

The V gene is TRBV9, the J gene TRBJ1-3, with TRBD1 as a possible D gene (5 bases). The CDR3 extends over 15 amino acids. Deletions cut 4 bases from V and 4 bases from J, with 15 bases between. The germline CDR1 and CDR2 sequences are SGDLS and YYNGEE. The CDR3 sequence: CASSTLEGRGNTIYF. The CDR3 region has the DNA TGTGCCAGCAGCACCTTGGAGGGGCGCGGAAACACCATATATTTT.

The rearrangement joins TRBV2 to TRBJ2-2; TRBD1 agrees at 8 bases. Germline lookup yields CDR1 SNHLY and CDR2 FYNNEI. V was clipped by 7 bases and J by 1 base; unmatched bases: 8. The CDR3 has 16 amino acids. CDR3 amino acids: CASKVVGTGNTGELFF. The CDR3 DNA reads TGTGCCAGCAAGGTGGTTGGGACAGGGAACACCGGGGAGCTGTTTTTT.

This chain connects TRBV5-1 to TRBJ1-2, with D hard to call. The CDR3 contains 14 residues. Between the trimmed V and J ends, which lost 1 base and 6 bases, there was a span of 13 bases. Per the germline V gene, CDR1 is SGHRS and CDR2 is YFSETQ. The DNA for the CDR3 is TGCGCCAGCAGCTTGAACACCCCCGGGGATGGCTACACCTTC. Amino acid sequence: CASSLNTPGDGYTF.

The V gene is TRBV7-2, the J gene TRBJ2-1; 14 positions match TRBD2. V lost 3 bases, J lost 5 bases, and 9 bases stayed unmatched. The CDR3 loop spans 18 amino acids. Germline CDR1 reads SGHTA; CDR2 reads FQGNSA. DNA of the CDR3: TGTGCCAGCAGCTTCGGGACTAGCGGGAGCCTAAGGCACAATGAGCAGTTCTTC. Translation gives CASSFGTSGSLRHNEQFF. Full variable domain (missing parts from reference TRBV7-2 and TRBJ2-1): GAGVSQSPSNKVTEKGKDVELRCDPISGHTALYWYRQSLGQGLEFLIYFQGNSAPDKSGLPSDRFSAERTGGSVSTLTIQRTQQEDSAVYLCASSFGTSGSLRHNEQFFGPGTRLTVL.

This chain links TRBV5-6 with TRBJ2-1, with 8 bases aligning to TRBD2. This CDR3 is 13 amino acids long. J lost 9 bases, V lost 4 bases, and 6 bases had no gene match. Germline V gene sequence: CDR1 SGHDT, CDR2 YYEEEE. In DNA form, the CDR3 reads TGTGCCAGCAGCCCCGCGGGGGGCGGTGAGCAGTTCTTC. It specifies CASSPAGGGEQFF.

The chain uses TRBV28 and TRBJ1-2; D uncertain. The CDR3 length is 15 residues. Germline CDR1 and CDR2: MDHEN and SYDVKM. With 2 bases removed from V and 4 bases from J, the gap between germline ends came to 14 bases. CDR3 residues: CASSLVSPWSYGYTF. As DNA, the CDR3 is TGTGCCAGCAGTTTAGTCAGTCCCTGGAGCTATGGCTACACCTTC.

The chain employs TRBV7-9 and TRBJ2-3, with 10 bases lining up with TRBD2. Germline CDR1 reads SEHNR; CDR2 reads FQNEAQ (reference sequence). The CDR3 runs 15 residues. V trimming: 5 bases; J trimming: 3 bases; junction bases outside the gene matches: 5. In DNA form, the CDR3 reads TGTGCCAGCAGCGGAGCGGGAGGGCCGACAGATACGCAGTATTTT. It translates to CASSGAGGPTDTQYF.

The chain uses TRBV19 and TRBJ2-2; D gene unclear. V lost 5 bases and J lost 0, with 10 bases in between. Germline CDR1 and CDR2: LNHDA and SQIVND (reference sequence). The CDR3 length is 15 residues. The CDR3: CASSASYANTGELFF. The CDR3 DNA follows: TGTGCCAGTAGTGCCTCCTATGCGAACACCGGGGAGCTGTTTTTT. The full variable domain, its missing parts supplied by reference TRBV19 and TRBJ2-2, is DGGITQSPKYLFRKEGQNVTLSCEQNLNHDAMYWYRQDPGQGLRLIYYSQIVNDFQKGDIAEGYSVSREKKESFPLTVTSAQKNPTAFYLCASSASYANTGELFFGEGSRLTVL.

The rearrangement uses TRBV11-2 and TRBJ1-2; 8 bases agree with TRBD1. Germline V gene sequence: CDR1 SGHAT, CDR2 FQNNGV. J lost 0 bases, V lost 0 bases, and 12 bases had no gene match. The CDR3 length is 19 residues. The CDR3 reads CASSLDQGQAFYSNYGYTF. The CDR3 DNA follows: TGTGCCAGCAGCTTAGACCAGGGACAGGCCTTCTACTCTAACTATGGCTACACCTTC.

The rearrangement links TRBV2 to TRBJ1-1, with D possibly being TRBD1 (5 bases). This CDR3 region has 15 residues. Looked up from germline, CDR1 is SNHLY and CDR2 is FYNNEI. With 10 bases removed from V and 1 base from J, the gap between germline ends came to 19 bases. As DNA, the CDR3 is TGTGCCATACAAAGCAGGGATTTGGAGAACACTGAAGCTTTCTTT. This translates into CAIQSRDLENTEAFF.

The V and J genes are TRBV6-4 and TRBJ2-7; 10 nucleotides align to TRBD2. Germline lookup yields CDR1 MRHNA and CDR2 SNTAGT. This CDR3 is 20 amino acids long. V lost 0 bases and J lost 3; bases outside the gene matches: 17. This CDR3 is CASSDSLRGLPSGSFYEQYF. The CDR3 DNA is TGTGCCAGCAGTGACTCGCTGAGGGGCCTGCCTAGCGGGAGCTTCTACGAGCAGTACTTC.

V usage is TRBV3-1 (or the pseudogene TRBV3-2) and J usage is TRBJ1-6, with a tentative D call TRBD1 (6 bases). This CDR3 region has 14 residues. Trimming took off 6 bases at V and 3 bases at J, with 9 bases between the two ends. The germline CDR1 and CDR2 sequences are LGHDT and YNNKEL (reference sequence). The CDR3 DNA follows: TGTGCCAGCAGGGACAGATTCTATAATTCACCCCTCCACTTT. Its protein is CASRDRFYNSPLHF.

In DNA form, the CDR3 reads TGTGCCACCCGGGCGGGACTAGGGAGGGGAGAGACCCAGTACTTC. Protein sequence: CATRAGLGRGETQYF. The J gene is TRBJ2-5, the V gene TRBV19, with TRBD2 identical over 8 bases. CDR3 length: 15 amino acids. The germline CDR1 and CDR2 sequences are LNHDA and SQIVND (reference sequence). Trimming removed 10 bases from V and 4 bases from J; junction bases left unmatched: 14.

This chain joins TRBV5-1 and TRBJ2-7; TRBD1 agrees at 10 bases. With 4 bases clipped from V and 7 bases from J, the junction kept 5 bases outside the gene matches. Germline V CDR1 and CDR2: SGHRS, YFSETQ. The CDR3 is 13 amino acids. CDR3 DNA: TGCGCCAGCAGCGGGACAGGGGTGGGAGAGCAGTACTTC. As protein: CASSGTGVGEQYF.

This chain connects TRBV7-2 to TRBJ1-6; tentatively, D is TRBD1 (5 bases). V was pared by 1 base and J by 10 bases, with 11 bases between. Germline V lookup: CDR1 SGHTA, CDR2 FQGNSA. The CDR3 consists of 14 residues. The CDR3 is CASSLVREQSPLHF. The CDR3 DNA is TGTGCCAGCAGCTTAGTCAGGGAACAATCACCCCTCCACTTT.